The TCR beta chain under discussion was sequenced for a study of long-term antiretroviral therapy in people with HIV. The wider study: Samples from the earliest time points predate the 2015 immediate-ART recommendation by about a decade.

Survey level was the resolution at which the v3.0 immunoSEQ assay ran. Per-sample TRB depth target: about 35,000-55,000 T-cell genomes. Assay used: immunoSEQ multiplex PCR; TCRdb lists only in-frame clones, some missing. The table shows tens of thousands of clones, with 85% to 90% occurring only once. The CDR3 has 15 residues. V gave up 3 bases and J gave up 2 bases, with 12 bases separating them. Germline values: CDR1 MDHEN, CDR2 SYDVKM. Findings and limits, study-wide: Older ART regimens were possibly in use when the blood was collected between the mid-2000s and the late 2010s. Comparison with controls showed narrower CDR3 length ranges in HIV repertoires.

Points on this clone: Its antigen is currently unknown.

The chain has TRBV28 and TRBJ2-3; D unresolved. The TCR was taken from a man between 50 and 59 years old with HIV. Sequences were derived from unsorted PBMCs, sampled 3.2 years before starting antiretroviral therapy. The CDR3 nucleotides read TGTGCCAGCAGTTTTCCTCACGCACTCACAGATACGCAGTATTTT. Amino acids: CASSFPHALTDTQYF. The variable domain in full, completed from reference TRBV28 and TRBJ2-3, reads DVKVTQSSRYLVKRTGEKVFLECVQDMDHENMFWYRQDPGLGLRLIYFSYDVKMKEKGDIPEGYSVSREKKERFSLILESASTNQTSMYLCASSFPHALTDTQYFGPGTRLTVL.